These 24 T cell receptor beta chains originate from one sample sequenced in a study of tumor-infiltrating lymphocytes in primary liver carcinoma. The template, roughly 0.45 ug total RNA, yielded TCR beta cDNA made with a constant-region primer. Modified slightly, ARM-PCR produced TCR beta libraries over three nested multiplex PCR rounds. The first two PCR rounds, around 10 cycles each, used TRBV1-TRBV30 forward primers and a C-beta reverse primer. TCRdb ran MiXCR on the multiplex PCR reads and lists one entry per CDR3 protein. The table records about 48,000 distinct CDR3 sequences, roughly 77% of them present only once. Between 20 and 30 mg of unsorted bulk tissue served as the source from which RNA and DNA were co-extracted. Sequenced: liver tumor tissue from sampling region 3. Subset described: tumor region T3, left-lateral pole. These receptors were taken from a middle-aged man with primary liver carcinoma and hepatitis B virus infection.

As for this clonotype: A much larger clone sits a single nucleotide away, making a read error possible. The chain carries TRBV11-2 and TRBJ2-7; no clear D gene. Germline-derived CDR1 and CDR2 are SGHAT and FQNNGV. The CDR3 consists of 13 residues. This chain's CDR3 is CASSLDLGFEKYF. As DNA, the CDR3 is TGTGCCAGCAGCTTAGATCTTGGGTTCGAGAAGTACTTC. Combining the CDR3 with reference TRBV11-2 and TRBJ2-7 gives the whole variable domain EAGVAQSPRYKIIEKRQSVAFWCNPISGHATLYWYQQILGQGPKLLIQFQNNGVVDDSQLPKDRFSAERLKGVDSTLKIQPAKLEDSAVYLCASSLDLGFEKYFGPGTRLTVT.

With regard to this clonotype: A read error may be the cause here, since a much bigger clone is one base away. J is TRBJ1-2 and V is TRBV5-6; 8 positions agree with TRBD1. The junction had 9 bases not matched to a gene; V was cut back by 2 bases and J by 3 bases. The germline V gene has CDR1 SGHDT and CDR2 YYEEEE. The CDR3 covers 16 residues. The CDR3 nucleotides are TGTGCCAGCAGCTTTAAACCGGGACAGGCGTACTATGGCTACACCTTC. Its protein is CASSFKPGQAYYGYTF.

This clonotype was observed a handful of times. At one of its ends the junction is not consistent with the germline gene, which may arise from a read error. The gene calls are TRBV4-2 and TRBJ2-1, with 11 nucleotides matching TRBD2. The CDR3 covers 16 residues. Germline V gene data show CDR1 as LGHNA and CDR2 as YNFKEQ. This chain's CDR3 is CASSPTSGISYKEQFF. The CDR3 DNA reads TGTGCCAGTAGCCCGACTAGCGGGATCTCCTACAAAGAGCAGTTCTTC.

This clonotype was observed a handful of times. A read error is possible here, since a much larger clone lies one base away. V and J are TRBV11-2 and TRBJ2-7, with 7 bases identical to TRBD1. The germline gives CDR1 SGHAT, CDR2 FQNNGV. The CDR3 is 13 residues long. In DNA, the CDR3 is TGTACCAGCAGCTCTGCCCAGGGGGACGAGCAGTACTTC. Its translation is CTSSSAQGDEQYF.

The chain uses TRBV4-1 and TRBJ2-1, with D tentatively TRBD1 or TRBD2 (5 bases each). Trimming pared 3 bases from V and 7 bases from J, leaving 19 bases between. The CDR3 spans 16 residues. Germline V CDR1 and CDR2: MGHRA, YSYEKL. The CDR3 loop is CASSHPQEANYNEQFF. The CDR3 bases are TGCGCCAGCAGCCATCCACAGGAGGCGAATTATAATGAGCAGTTCTTC.

V usage is TRBV11-2 and J usage is TRBJ2-7; 10 bases map to TRBD1. J lost 2 bases, V lost 9 bases, and 7 bases had no gene match. Germline CDR1 and CDR2: SGHAT and FQNNGV. The CDR3 contains 14 residues. CDR3 in amino acids: CASNTGTGAYEQYF. In DNA form, the CDR3 reads TGTGCCAGTAACACAGGGACAGGGGCCTACGAGCAGTACTTC.

In its sample, this clonotype was seen many times. V is TRBV5-5 and J is TRBJ2-5; D tentatively fits TRBD1 or TRBD2 (6 bases each). Germline values: CDR1 SGHKS, CDR2 YYEKEE (reference sequence). The CDR3 extends over 16 amino acids. The V end lost 1 base, the J end lost 2 bases, and 15 bases lay between the germline ends. The CDR3 DNA sequence: TGTGCCAGCAGCTTGCGGCGCCAGGGGAGGCAAGAGACCCAGTACTTC. This codes for CASSLRRQGRQETQYF.

Concerning this clonotype: One end of the junction fails to match germline, which may point to a read error. The chain employs TRBV30 and TRBJ2-2; tentative D call: TRBD2 (5 bases). The CDR3 loop spans 14 amino acids. Germline CDR1 and CDR2: GTSNPN and SVGIG (reference sequence). The DNA of the CDR3 is TGTGCCTGGAGTGTTCAGAGGAGCACCGGGGAGTTGTTTTTT. Its translation is CAWSVQRSTGELFF.

For this clonotype: One end of the junction fails to match germline, which may point to a read error. This rearrangement joins TRBV5-8 to TRBJ2-1; D is unclear. Germline values: CDR1 SGHTS, CDR2 YDEGEE. This CDR3 contains 15 residues. The chain's CDR3 is CASPIDPSSYYEKFF. CDR3 bases: TGTGCCAGCCCTATCGACCCGAGCTCCTACTATGAGAAGTTCTTC.

To note about this clonotype: Germline is not matched at one junction end, which may reflect a read error. The CDR3 spells CNPPKGLAVSYEQYF. The CDR3 nucleotides read TGTAACCCCCCGAAGGGACTAGCGGTCTCCTACGAGCAGTACTTC. The chain is built from TRBV29-1 and TRBJ2-7; 11 nucleotides match TRBD2. This CDR3 is 15 amino acids long. Germline values: CDR1 SQVTM, CDR2 ANQGSEA.

In regard to this clonotype: The junction departs from germline at one end; a sequencing error may be responsible. The V and J genes are TRBV6-4 and TRBJ2-1; 7 bases agree with TRBD2. The CDR3 spans 13 residues. Germline values: CDR1 MRHNA, CDR2 SNTAGT. The CDR3 DNA follows: TGTGCCAGCTGTGACTCGAGCAGCGGGATTACGTTCTTC. The encoded protein is CASCDSSSGITFF.

The chain recombines TRBV29-1 with TRBJ2-3; the D gene is possibly TRBD2 (6 bases). V was trimmed by 6 bases and J by 2 bases, leaving 15 bases between them. The CDR3 has 14 residues. Germline lookup yields CDR1 SQVTM and CDR2 ANQGSEA. For the CDR3, the DNA is TGCAGCGTCACTCCTAGCGTGGACACAGATACGCAGTATTTT. Residues: CSVTPSVDTDTQYF.

Remarks on this clonotype: No conserved phenylalanine or tryptophan is present at the end of the CDR3, so a read error is the likely explanation. The chain is built from TRBV11-2 and TRBJ2-7; weak D call: TRBD1 (5 bases). Germline assignment: CDR1 SGHAT and CDR2 FQNNGV. This CDR3 is built from 13 residues. The CDR3 spells CTSSRGHYHEQYS. The DNA for the CDR3 is TGTACCAGCAGCCGTGGACACTACCACGAGCAGTACTCC.

As concerns this clonotype: Germline is not matched at one junction end, which may reflect a read error. The chain carries TRBV7-9 and TRBJ2-1; 7 bases are a match to TRBD2. The CDR3 sequence is 15 residues long. CDR1 is SEHNR, CDR2 FQNEAQ, per germline (reference sequence). The CDR3 nucleotides are TGTGTCAGCAGCCTTGGCGGGAGCGCGGACAATGAGCAGTTCTTC. Translated: CVSSLGGSADNEQFF.

Regarding this clonotype: Given a much more abundant clone one base away, this may be a read error. This chain joins TRBV28 and TRBJ2-7, with 7 bases aligning to TRBD2. The CDR3 is 15 residues long. Germline values: CDR1 MDHEN, CDR2 SYDVKM. The V gene end was trimmed by 6 bases and the J gene end by 0 bases; junction bases not matched to a gene: 8. The CDR3 region has the DNA TGTGCCAGCAGCGTGGCTAGCGGAAGCTCCTACGAGCAGTACTTC. It specifies CASSVASGSSYEQYF.

Turning to this clonotype: A clone one base away is much larger, so this may be a read error. The conserved phenylalanine or tryptophan normally closing the CDR3 is absent here, so this likely arose from a read error. This chain joins TRBV28 and TRBJ1-5, with 9 bases aligning to TRBD1. The germline gives CDR1 MDHEN, CDR2 SYDVKM. Unmatched junction bases numbered 8, after V lost 6 bases and J lost 5 bases. The CDR3 has 15 amino acids. CDR3 region: CASSQQGAPDQPQHV. CDR3 nucleotides: TGTGCCAGCAGCCAACAGGGGGCCCCCGATCAGCCCCAGCATGTT.

The rearrangement links TRBV10-3 to TRBJ2-7; D gene uncertain. Germline V gene sequence: CDR1 ENHRY, CDR2 SYGVKD. Deletions cut 7 bases from V and 4 bases from J, with 14 bases between. CDR3 size: 13 residues. The CDR3 DNA reads as TGTGCCATCATGATGAGAGAATCTTACGAGCAGTACTTC. It specifies CAIMMRESYEQYF.

As for this clonotype: Its ends do not fully match the called genes, so a read error is possible. The chain joins TRBV6-1 to TRBJ1-5, with D uncertain. The CDR3 totals 13 residues. Germline CDR1 reads MNHNS; CDR2 reads SASEGT. DNA of the CDR3: TGTGCCAGCAGCAGATGGGGAGGTCAGCGCCAGCATTTT. This encodes CASSRWGGQRQHF.

About this clonotype: A read error may produce the germline difference seen at one junction end. The chain employs TRBV6-5 and TRBJ1-5, with a tentative D call TRBD1 (5 bases). The CDR3 covers 14 residues. CDR1 is MNHEY, CDR2 SVGAGI, per germline. The CDR3 loop reads CASRYRSGNQPQHF. The CDR3 bases are TGTGCCAGCCGTTACAGGTCTGGTAATCAGCCCCAGCATTTT.

This clonotype was detected once. An end of the junction differs from the germline gene, which may be a read error. This chain joins TRBV12-3 or TRBV12-4 and TRBJ2-2; tentatively, D is TRBD1 or TRBD2 (5 bases each). This CDR3 comprises 16 residues. The CDR3 sequence is CASSLYPGSSTGELIF. The CDR3 nucleotides are TGTGCCAGCAGTTTATACCCAGGGTCCAGCACTGGGGAGCTGATTTTT.

This clonotype occurred a few times. With a much larger clone just one base away, this may be a read error. The chain combines TRBV10-3 with TRBJ1-1, with D possibly matching TRBD1 (5 bases). V was pared by 2 bases and J by 3 bases, with 13 bases between. The V gene's germline CDR1 is ENHRY and CDR2 SYGVKD. This CDR3 spans 15 amino acids. CDR3 sequence (DNA): TGTGCCATCAGTGAGCGGGGACCGGGGGACACTGAAGCTTTCTTT. Encoded protein: CAISERGPGDTEAFF.

For this clonotype: The junction departs from the called germline gene at one end, perhaps through a read error. This chain links TRBV13 with TRBJ2-1, with D possibly TRBD2 on 5 matching bases. Per the germline V gene, CDR1 is PRHDT and CDR2 is FYEKMQ (reference sequence). The CDR3 runs to 11 residues. The CDR3 DNA follows: TGCGCCAACAGCCTAGGCCGGGGTCCGTTCTTC. It is translated as CANSLGRGPFF.

This clonotype was observed at least ten times. The chain links TRBV6-1 to TRBJ2-2, with a tentative D call TRBD2 (6 bases). V was shortened by 9 bases and J by 3 bases, with 14 bases between the two germline ends. The germline V gene has CDR1 MNHNS and CDR2 SASEGT. The CDR3 sequence is 14 residues long. The CDR3 region has the DNA TGTGCCAGTGGGGGGAGGTTGGACACCGGGGAGCTGTTTTTT. Translating it yields CASGGRLDTGELFF.

Notes on this clonotype: The germline gene is not matched at one end of the junction; a read error may be the cause. The chain uses TRBV30 and TRBJ2-2; 8 bases are a match to TRBD2. There are 15 residues in the CDR3. Germline V gene lookup returns CDR1 GTSNPN and CDR2 SVGIG (reference sequence). The CDR3 sequence is CALSVRLAGTGELLF. CDR3 nucleotides: TGTGCCTTGAGTGTACGGCTAGCGGGTACCGGGGAGCTGCTTTTT.